This T cell receptor (beta chain) was captured in a study of PD-1 blockade in classical Hodgkin lymphoma. Measured with immunoSEQ multiplex PCR; TCRdb has only the in-frame clones, and not every one. The table has approximately 65,000 clones, roughly nine tenths seen once. The germline V gene has CDR1 MDHEN and CDR2 SYDVKM. With V trimmed by 10 bases and J by 0 bases, 10 bases remained unmatched. The CDR3 sequence is 16 residues long. Described time point: cycle 4 day 1 (C4D1), after less than 7 weeks of nivolumab. All patients experienced relapse after autologous stem cell transplantation, and brentuximab vedotin exposure was variable. The study recorded best responses of complete response, partial response or progressive disease. Points on this clone: Its specificity is unknown.

General study points: Although disease activity or prior therapy may be involved, causes of the repertoire differences remain undefined. The baseline diversity of complete responders showed similarity to that of newly diagnosed patients. Healthy donors reportedly exceeded newly diagnosed patients in baseline TCR diversity.

This chain joins TRBV28 and TRBJ2-3; TRBD1 agrees at 10 bases. The sequence was collected from a human donor with classical Hodgkin lymphoma. Specimen: peripheral blood mononuclear cells (PBMCs), collected before the fourth cycle of nivolumab. CDR3 DNA sequence: TGTGCCACGCTCGATCCGGGACAGGGGAGCACAGATACGCAGTATTTT. Translating gives CATLDPGQGSTDTQYF.